These T cell receptor beta chains were read from a single sample in a study of shared clonotypes between healthy human individuals. Here immunoSEQ multiplex PCR was the method, and the copy in TCRdb shows in-frame clones only, minus some. This table has over 2 million clones, over 85% appearing once. The specimen was naive CD8+ T cells sorted from blood. All receptors come from a man aged 18-30 years in good health. The CDR3 runs from the conserved cysteine through the conserved F or W. The order of the fields is D gene, V gene, J gene, clone size, CDR3 protein, CDR3 DNA. The D gene is left open where the match is weak. Clone size is given for some rows only: seen once, a few or many times, or a class if the clone is expanded.

D gene: -
V gene: TRBV27
J gene: TRBJ2-7
clone size: -
CDR3 protein: CASSPNRDNYEQYF
CDR3 DNA: TGTGCCAGCAGTCCGAACCGGGACAACTACGAGCAGTACTTC

D gene: -
V gene: TRBV7-9
J gene: TRBJ1-1
clone size: -
CDR3 protein: CASSLPGKRTEAFF
CDR3 DNA: TGTGCCAGCAGCTTACCAGGGAAGAGGACTGAAGCTTTCTTT

D gene: TRBD2
V gene: TRBV2
J gene: TRBJ2-2
clone size: -
CDR3 protein: CASSDPSGRTGELFF
CDR3 DNA: TGTGCCAGCAGTGACCCTAGCGGGAGAACCGGGGAGCTGTTTTTT

D gene: -
V gene: TRBV27
J gene: TRBJ1-1
clone size: -
CDR3 protein: CASSLTGPNTEAFF
CDR3 DNA: TGTGCCAGCAGTTTAACAGGGCCGAACACTGAAGCTTTCTTT

D gene: TRBD1
V gene: TRBV15
J gene: TRBJ1-5
clone size: -
CDR3 protein: CATSRDFETGSDSNQPQHF
CDR3 DNA: TGTGCCACCAGCAGAGATTTCGAGACAGGGTCTGATAGCAATCAGCCCCAGCATTTT

D gene: -
V gene: TRBV27
J gene: TRBJ2-1
clone size: -
CDR3 protein: CASSPTSAPGYNEQFF
CDR3 DNA: TGTGCCAGCAGTCCCACCTCAGCTCCGGGGTACAATGAGCAGTTCTTC

D gene: TRBD1
V gene: TRBV5-1
J gene: TRBJ2-5
clone size: -
CDR3 protein: CASSFAWEGTGEFQETQYF
CDR3 DNA: TGCGCCAGCAGCTTCGCTTGGGAGGGGACAGGGGAGTTCCAAGAGACCCAGTACTTC

D gene: TRBD1
V gene: TRBV4-1
J gene: TRBJ1-1
clone size: -
CDR3 protein: CASSQVFGDPGQGAEAYTEAFF
CDR3 DNA: TGCGCCAGCAGCCAAGTTTTTGGGGATCCGGGACAGGGGGCAGAGGCGTACACTGAAGCTTTCTTT

D gene: -
V gene: TRBV21-1
J gene: TRBJ1-1
clone size: -
CDR3 protein: CASSKGVADEAFF
CDR3 DNA: TGTGCCAGCAGCAAAGGCGTGGCAGACGAAGCTTTCTTT

D gene: TRBD2
V gene: TRBV4-1
J gene: TRBJ2-3
clone size: -
CDR3 protein: CASSQERIGAGGSTDTQYF
CDR3 DNA: TGCGCCAGTAGCCAAGAAAGAATTGGAGCGGGAGGAAGCACAGATACGCAGTATTTT

D gene: -
V gene: TRBV5-1
J gene: TRBJ2-2
clone size: -
CDR3 protein: CASSPDSGELFF
CDR3 DNA: TGCGCCAGCAGCCCCGACAGCGGGGAGCTGTTTTTT

D gene: -
V gene: TRBV10-1
J gene: TRBJ2-7
clone size: few
CDR3 protein: CASSPTRPIHEQYF
CDR3 DNA: TGCGCCAGCAGCCCTACTAGACCAATCCACGAGCAGTACTTC

D gene: TRBD1
V gene: TRBV7-9
J gene: TRBJ2-7
clone size: -
CDR3 protein: CASGTGVSYEQYF
CDR3 DNA: TGTGCCAGCGGGACAGGGGTTTCCTACGAGCAGTACTTC

D gene: TRBD1
V gene: TRBV30
J gene: TRBJ2-7
clone size: -
CDR3 protein: CAWSVQGAYEQYF
CDR3 DNA: TGTGCCTGGAGTGTACAGGGGGCCTACGAGCAGTACTTC

D gene: -
V gene: TRBV19
J gene: TRBJ1-2
clone size: -
CDR3 protein: CASSIVGPGGYTF
CDR3 DNA: TGTGCCAGTAGTATTGTTGGGCCTGGAGGCTACACCTTC